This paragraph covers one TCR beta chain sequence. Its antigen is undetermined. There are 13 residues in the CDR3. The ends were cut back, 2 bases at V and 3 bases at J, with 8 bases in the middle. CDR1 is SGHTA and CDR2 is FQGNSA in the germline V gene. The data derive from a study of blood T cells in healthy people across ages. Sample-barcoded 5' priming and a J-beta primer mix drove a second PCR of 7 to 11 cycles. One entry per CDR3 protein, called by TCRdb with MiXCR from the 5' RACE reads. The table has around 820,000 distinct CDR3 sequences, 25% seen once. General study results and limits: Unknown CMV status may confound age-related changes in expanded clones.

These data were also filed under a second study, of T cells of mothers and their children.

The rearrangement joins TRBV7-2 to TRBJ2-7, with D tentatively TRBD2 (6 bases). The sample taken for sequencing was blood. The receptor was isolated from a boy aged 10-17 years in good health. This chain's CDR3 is CASSLRERYEQYF. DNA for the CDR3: TGTGCCAGCAGCTTACGGGAGCGCTACGAGCAGTACTTC.